This T cell receptor (beta chain) emerged from a study of T cells after yellow fever vaccination. There are many counts of this clonotype. TCRdb itself ran the 5' RACE reads through MiXCR, one entry per CDR3 protein. The sample lists some 63,000 distinct CDR3 sequences, 6.5% to 9% seen once, with 36% in the top ten. There are 17 residues in the CDR3. CDR1 GTSNPN and CDR2 SVGIG come from the germline V gene (reference sequence). V dropped 1 base and J dropped 0 bases, with 17 bases sitting between them. The receptor was derived from a man aged 25 to 40 who received the YFV17D yellow fever vaccine. The sequences come from CD8+ T cells sorted from PBMCs, collected 15 days after the yellow fever booster vaccination. The V and J genes are TRBV30 and TRBJ2-3, with D perhaps assigned TRBD1 or TRBD2 (5 bases each). The CDR3 reads CAWSDGWGTPSTDTQYF. CDR3 nucleotide sequence: TGTGCCTGGAGTGATGGGTGGGGGACCCCTAGCACAGATACGCAGTATTTT.